Presented here are 17 T cell receptor beta chains from one specimen sequenced in a study of CD8 T cells in ankylosing spondylitis. Each CDR3 protein is one row after TCRdb ran MiXCR on the 5' RACE reads. Among 350,000 or so distinct CDR3 sequences, roughly 12% were seen once, and the ten largest hold roughly 9.2%. Sequencing was performed on blood, either unsorted or a sorted T cell fraction (not recorded which). These receptors originate from a female donor with ankylosing spondylitis or in good health (not recorded which).

The table lists this clonotype with a few counts. The chain combines TRBV10-3 with TRBJ1-5; D gene uncertain. The CDR3 extends over 16 amino acids. V was cut by 0 bases and J by 0 bases, with 9 bases left in between. Germline lookup yields CDR1 ENHRY and CDR2 SYGVKD. The CDR3 region is CAISESGRDSNQPQHF. CDR3 DNA sequence: TGTGCCATCAGTGAGTCCGGCAGAGATAGCAATCAGCCCCAGCATTTT.

This clonotype was observed a few times. V is TRBV12-3 or TRBV12-4 and J is TRBJ2-2; TRBD1 aligns across 7 bases. The trim removed 8 bases at V and 2 bases at J, leaving 8 bases unmatched. The CDR3 runs 15 residues. The CDR3 region is CASLYRGSNTGELFF. CDR3 nucleotide sequence: TGTGCCAGCCTGTACAGGGGTAGTAACACCGGGGAGCTGTTTTTT.

This clonotype appeared a few times. The chain has TRBV6-1 and TRBJ2-5; 9 nucleotides agree with TRBD1. This CDR3 spans 15 amino acids. Germline assignment: CDR1 MNHNS and CDR2 SASEGT. V was clipped by 6 bases and J by 4 bases; unmatched bases: 9. For the CDR3, the DNA is TGTGCCAGCAGCATATCGGGACAGGGAAGAGAGACCCAGTACTTC. Its protein is CASSISGQGRETQYF.

This clonotype was counted once. This chain links TRBV12-3 or TRBV12-4 with TRBJ2-3, with 8 bases aligning to TRBD2. V dropped 11 bases and J dropped 0; count of bases not matched to a gene: 16. The CDR3 spans 17 residues. The CDR3 DNA is TGTGCCTCGCTGCGGGACATATTAGCGGGAAGCACAGATACGCAGTATTTT. Translation gives CASLRDILAGSTDTQYF.

This rearrangement joins TRBV5-1 to TRBJ2-5; TRBD2 might be the D (5 bases). From germline, CDR1 is SGHRS and CDR2 YFSETQ. The germline V and J ends were trimmed by 4 bases and 8 bases, with 18 bases remaining between them. CDR3 size: 14 residues. The CDR3 region is CASSPSAGSDTQYF. The CDR3 bases are TGCGCCAGCAGCCCCTCGGCGGGTTCAGACACCCAGTACTTC.

This clonotype was picked up a small number of times. The rearrangement links TRBV9 to TRBJ2-4; D might be TRBD2 (7 bases). The V end was cut by 4 bases, the J end by 8 bases, with 16 bases between. CDR1 is SGDLS, CDR2 YYNGEE, per germline. The CDR3 runs 14 residues. This chain's CDR3 is CASSNTGTNYIQYF. The CDR3 nucleotides are TGTGCCAGCAGCAATACAGGGACTAATTACATTCAGTACTTC.

This clonotype has ten or more counts. This sequence joins TRBV10-3 and TRBJ1-5, with TRBD1 as a possible D gene (5 bases). Trimming removed 6 bases from V and 6 bases from J, with 9 bases in between. The CDR3 runs 12 residues. Germline CDR1 and CDR2: ENHRY and SYGVKD. CDR3 in amino acids: CAISIQGQPQHF. As DNA, the CDR3 is TGTGCCATCAGCATTCAGGGTCAGCCCCAGCATTTT.

This clonotype was seen at least ten times. The rearrangement links TRBV5-5 to TRBJ1-1; D is unresolved. CDR3 length: 14 residues. V gave up 4 bases and J gave up 4 bases, with 14 bases separating them. Germline CDR1 reads SGHKS; CDR2 reads YYEKEE (reference sequence). The CDR3 protein is CASSQLDHGTEAFF. In DNA, the CDR3 is TGTGCCAGCAGCCAACTGGACCATGGCACTGAAGCTTTCTTT.

The rearrangement links TRBV5-1 to TRBJ1-1, with D perhaps TRBD1 (5 bases). Germline lookup yields CDR1 SGHRS and CDR2 YFSETQ. Trimming cost V 0 bases and J 5 bases, with 14 bases left between them. CDR3 length: 15 amino acids. The CDR3 region has the DNA TGCGCCAGCAGCTTGGATGGCGGGGCGGGGACTGAAGCTTTCTTT. Encoded protein: CASSLDGGAGTEAFF.

There are many counts of this clonotype. The V and J genes are TRBV10-3 and TRBJ2-1; D is unresolved. The V and J ends lost 6 bases and 5 bases respectively, with 8 bases between them. The CDR3 loop spans 12 amino acids. Germline loops: CDR1 ENHRY, CDR2 SYGVKD. The CDR3 loop reads CAISVRDNEQFF. CDR3 DNA: TGTGCCATCAGCGTCCGGGACAATGAGCAGTTCTTC.

This clonotype was picked up a small number of times. V gene TRBV2 combines with J gene TRBJ2-7; D is perhaps TRBD2 (5 bases). This CDR3 region has 16 residues. The germline V gene encodes CDR1 SNHLY and CDR2 FYNNEI. V was pared by 6 bases and J by 0 bases, with 18 bases between. In DNA form, the CDR3 reads TGTGCCAGCAGCGGGTGGCCCGGGGTGAACTCCTACGAGCAGTACTTC. Its translation: CASSGWPGVNSYEQYF.

There are a few counts of this clonotype. The chain is built from TRBV7-9 and TRBJ2-2; D may be TRBD1 or TRBD2 (5 bases each). The CDR3 extends over 17 amino acids. Deletions cut 3 bases from V and 8 bases from J, with 22 bases between. Looked up from germline, CDR1 is SEHNR and CDR2 is FQNEAQ (reference sequence). The DNA for the CDR3 is TGTGCCAGCAGCTTCGGATCGGGAAGGACAATCCTAGGGGAGCTGTTTTTT. It codes for CASSFGSGRTILGELFF.

Ten or more counts support this clonotype. V and J are TRBV10-3 and TRBJ2-3; 9 nucleotides agree with TRBD1. The trim removed 4 bases at V and 0 bases at J, leaving 5 bases unmatched. The germline gives CDR1 ENHRY, CDR2 SYGVKD. The CDR3 has 16 residues. The DNA for the CDR3 is TGTGCCATCAGTGGGACAGGGGTCTCTAGCACAGATACGCAGTATTTT. Protein product: CAISGTGVSSTDTQYF.

In its sample, this clonotype was seen many times. The rearrangement joins TRBV20-1 to TRBJ2-7; perhaps D is TRBD1 or TRBD2 (5 bases each). V was clipped by 6 bases and J by 7 bases, with 19 bases between them. The length of the CDR3 is 13 residues. Germline loops: CDR1 DFQATT, CDR2 SNEGSKA (reference sequence). CDR3 nucleotides: TGCAGTGCGCTTAAGGGCAGGGCGGGTGAGCAGTACTTC. Translated: CSALKGRAGEQYF.

This clonotype was seen repeatedly, ten times or more. The chain uses TRBV5-1 and TRBJ2-3; D unresolved. V lost 1 base and J 0 bases, leaving 0 bases between the germline ends. The CDR3 loop spans 12 amino acids. CDR1 and CDR2 (germline): SGHRS, YFSETQ. The CDR3 spells CASSLSTDTQYF. The CDR3 nucleotides read TGCGCCAGCAGCTTGAGCACAGATACGCAGTATTTT.

In this sample, this clonotype turned up many times. The V call is TRBV20-1, the J call TRBJ2-3, with TRBD2 identical over 8 bases. V lost 0 bases, J lost 0 bases, and 8 bases stayed unmatched. The germline V gene encodes CDR1 DFQATT and CDR2 SNEGSKA (reference sequence). There are 17 residues in the CDR3. Here the CDR3 DNA reads TGCAGTGCTAGAGATCGAACTAGCGGCCCTAGCACAGATACGCAGTATTTT. It specifies CSARDRTSGPSTDTQYF.

This clonotype was seen ten or more times. The V gene is TRBV6-5, the J gene TRBJ1-2; D is possibly TRBD1 (6 bases). This CDR3 has 15 residues. Germline values: CDR1 MNHEY, CDR2 SVGAGI. V was cut by 3 bases and J by 0 bases, with 11 bases left in between. This chain's CDR3 is CASSYRRTANYGYTF. The CDR3 DNA is TGTGCCAGCAGTTATAGGAGGACAGCTAACTATGGCTACACCTTC.